These T cell receptor beta chains were read from a single sample in a study of blood T cell repertoires in COVID-19. The data were produced by immunoSEQ multiplex PCR, yet TCRdb's version contains in-frame clones alone and is incomplete. The table has 40,000 to 50,000 clones, just over 85% seen once. Material: peripheral blood. The receptors derive from a woman aged 80 or older with acute or convalescent COVID-19. Both conserved end residues are part of each CDR3. The D gene is left open where the match is weak. Size is omitted from some rows. Given values are once, few, many or a class for expanded clones.

V: TRBV5-6; size: .; D: TRBD2; J: TRBJ2-7; length: 15; DNA: TGTGCCAGCAGTGCTCCTAGCGGAAGCTCCTACGAGCAGTACTTC; CDR3: CASSAPSGSSYEQYF
V: TRBV12-3/TRBV12-4; size: .; D: TRBD1; J: TRBJ1-5; length: 11; DNA: TGTGCCAGCAGTAACAGGGGGAGGATGCATTTT; CDR3: CASSNRGRMHF
V: TRBV2; size: .; D: TRBD2; J: TRBJ2-5; length: 13; DNA: TGTGCCAGCAGGGGACTAGCTGGTGAGACCCAGTACTTC; CDR3: CASRGLAGETQYF
V: TRBV2; size: .; D: .; J: TRBJ1-1; length: 13; DNA: TGTGCCACCTCGGGACATATGAACACTGAAGCTTTCTTT; CDR3: CATSGHMNTEAFF
V: TRBV5-1; size: few; D: TRBD1; J: TRBJ2-7; length: 14; DNA: TGCGCCAGCAGCACGGCCGGGACAGGGAACGAGCAGTACTTC; CDR3: CASSTAGTGNEQYF
V: TRBV3-1/TRBV3-2; size: .; D: .; J: TRBJ1-6; length: 14; DNA: TGTGCCAGCAGCCAAGGGAGGGAGGGTTCACCCCTCCACTTT; CDR3: CASSQGREGSPLHF
V: TRBV6-4; size: few; D: TRBD2; J: TRBJ2-1; length: 17; DNA: TGTGCCAGCAGTCCCCGAGGGAGCGGGGGGGCCGGTAATGAGCAGTTCTTC; CDR3: CASSPRGSGGAGNEQFF
V: TRBV5-4; size: .; D: TRBD1; J: TRBJ2-3; length: 15; DNA: TGTGCCAGCAGCTTGGAGACAGGGCGGGCAGATACGCAGTATTTT; CDR3: CASSLETGRADTQYF
V: TRBV2; size: few; D: .; J: TRBJ2-4; length: 14; DNA: TGTGCCAGCAGCCCCAGGGGTTTGGGAAACATTCAGTACTTC; CDR3: CASSPRGLGNIQYF
V: TRBV10-1; size: .; D: TRBD2; J: TRBJ2-1; length: 16; DNA: TGCGCCAGCAGCGGGACTAGCGGGAGCTCCTACAATGAGCAGTTCTTC; CDR3: CASSGTSGSSYNEQFF
V: TRBV2; size: .; D: .; J: TRBJ1-2; length: 13; DNA: TGTGCCAGCAGTGAGGGCGGGAACTATGGCTACACCTTC; CDR3: CASSEGGNYGYTF
V: TRBV4-1; size: .; D: TRBD1; J: TRBJ2-5; length: 15; DNA: TGCGCCAGCAGCAAGGGACAGGGACCGGGAGAGACCCAGTACTTC; CDR3: CASSKGQGPGETQYF
V: TRBV19; size: .; D: TRBD1; J: TRBJ1-5; length: 15; DNA: TGTGCCAGTAACAATCGACAGGGCCCCAATCAGCCCCAGCATTTT; CDR3: CASNNRQGPNQPQHF
V: TRBV3-1/TRBV3-2; size: once; D: .; J: TRBJ1-1; length: 13; DNA: TGTGCCAGCAGCCAGGTACAGGCCACTGAAGCTTTCTTT; CDR3: CASSQVQATEAFF
V: TRBV9; size: few; D: TRBD1; J: TRBJ2-7; length: 16; DNA: TGTGCCAGCAGCGTCGACTTCGGACAGGTAGATGACGAGCAGTACTTC; CDR3: CASSVDFGQVDDEQYF
V: TRBV10-3; size: .; D: .; J: TRBJ1-1; length: 12; DNA: TGTGCCATCAGTGAGGGGAGCACTGAAGCTTTCTTT; CDR3: CAISEGSTEAFF
V: TRBV4-2; size: .; D: .; J: TRBJ1-5; length: 14; DNA: TGTGCCAGCAGCCAATCGACTTCCAATCAGCCCCAGCATTTT; CDR3: CASSQSTSNQPQHF
V: TRBV19; size: .; D: TRBD2; J: TRBJ2-2; length: 15; DNA: TGTGCCAGTAGTATACGGGGGGGGAACACCGGGGAGCTGTTTTTT; CDR3: CASSIRGGNTGELFF
V: TRBV12-3/TRBV12-4; size: .; D: .; J: TRBJ2-7; length: 12; DNA: TGTGCCAGCAGTTTACAGTCCTACGAGCAGTACTTC; CDR3: CASSLQSYEQYF
V: TRBV5-6; size: .; D: .; J: TRBJ2-5; length: 13; DNA: TGTGCCAGCAGCTTGCAGGTCGAGTCGACCCAGTACTTC; CDR3: CASSLQVESTQYF
V: TRBV7-8; size: .; D: .; J: TRBJ1-4; length: 14; DNA: TGTGCCAGCAGTCTTGGGGGGGGCGATGAAAAACTGTTTTTT; CDR3: CASSLGGGDEKLFF
V: TRBV30; size: .; D: .; J: TRBJ1-5; length: 14; DNA: TGTGCCTGGAGTGGTGACACAGGCAATCAGCCCCAGCATTTT; CDR3: CAWSGDTGNQPQHF
V: TRBV30; size: .; D: .; J: TRBJ2-7; length: 14; DNA: TGTGCCTGGAGTGTAGTCGGGGGTGAGGACGAGCAGTACTTC; CDR3: CAWSVVGGEDEQYF
V: TRBV7-2; size: .; D: .; J: TRBJ1-2; length: 14; DNA: TGTGCCAGCACCTTAAGTGGGAGTAACTATGGCTACACCTTC; CDR3: CASTLSGSNYGYTF
V: TRBV5-4; size: .; D: TRBD2; J: TRBJ2-5; length: 14; DNA: TGTGCCAGCAGCTTGGCCAGCGGGGAGTCGACCCAGTACTTC; CDR3: CASSLASGESTQYF
V: TRBV6-6; size: .; D: .; J: TRBJ1-5; length: 13; DNA: TGTGCCAGCAGTTTGCAGGGCAATCAGCCCCAGCATTTT; CDR3: CASSLQGNQPQHF
V: TRBV11-2; size: .; D: .; J: TRBJ1-3; length: 14; DNA: TGTGCCAGCAGACCAGGGGTCTCTGGAAACACCATATATTTT; CDR3: CASRPGVSGNTIYF
V: TRBV7-2; size: .; D: .; J: TRBJ1-5; length: 17; DNA: TGTGCCAGCAGCGGAAGCGGGCAGGGTTCAGGCAATCAGCCCCAGCATTTT; CDR3: CASSGSGQGSGNQPQHF
V: TRBV2; size: .; D: .; J: TRBJ1-4; length: 15; DNA: TGTGCCAGCACCGCGGGCTGGGCGACTAATGAAAAACTGTTTTTT; CDR3: CASTAGWATNEKLFF
V: TRBV11-2; size: .; D: .; J: TRBJ2-1; length: 14; DNA: TGTGCCAGCAGCCGCGATTCGTCCTACAATGAGCAGTTCTTC; CDR3: CASSRDSSYNEQFF
V: TRBV6-2/TRBV6-3; size: .; D: TRBD1; J: TRBJ1-1; length: 13; DNA: TGTGCCAGCAGCGGGACAGGGGGAACTGAAGCTTTCTTT; CDR3: CASSGTGGTEAFF
V: TRBV3-1/TRBV3-2; size: .; D: TRBD1; J: TRBJ1-4; length: 14; DNA: TGTGCCAGCAGCACCACTAGACAGGGAAAAAAACTGTTTTTT; CDR3: CASSTTRQGKKLFF
V: TRBV5-8; size: .; D: .; J: TRBJ1-3; length: 18; DNA: TGTGCCAGCAGCCCCACCCCCGGTGCAGGAAACTCTGGAAACACCATATATTTT; CDR3: CASSPTPGAGNSGNTIYF
V: TRBV4-1; size: .; D: .; J: TRBJ1-6; length: 18; DNA: TGCGCCAGCAGCCAAGATAGCTCCCCCTCCAGGGATAATTCACCCCTCCACTTT; CDR3: CASSQDSSPSRDNSPLHF
V: TRBV5-4; size: .; D: .; J: TRBJ1-6; length: 14; DNA: TGTGCCAGCAGCGGACGCGCAGGGAACTCACCCCTCCACTTT; CDR3: CASSGRAGNSPLHF
V: TRBV7-9; size: .; D: TRBD1; J: TRBJ1-6; length: 15; DNA: TGTGCCAGCAGCTCGACAGGGAACAATAATTCACCCCTCCACTTT; CDR3: CASSSTGNNNSPLHF
V: TRBV7-9; size: .; D: .; J: TRBJ1-1; length: 13; DNA: TGTGCCAGCAGTCCCAGGTGGGAGACTGAAGCTTTCTTT; CDR3: CASSPRWETEAFF
V: TRBV3-1/TRBV3-2; size: .; D: TRBD2; J: TRBJ2-5; length: 14; DNA: TGTGCCAGCGGGGATCCAGCGGGGGGGGAGACCCAGTACTTC; CDR3: CASGDPAGGETQYF
V: TRBV30; size: .; D: .; J: TRBJ1-3; length: 15; DNA: TGTGCCTGGACTAAGGGCAGGGGTTCTGGAAACACCATATATTTT; CDR3: CAWTKGRGSGNTIYF
V: TRBV3-1/TRBV3-2; size: few; D: TRBD1; J: TRBJ1-3; length: 17; DNA: TGTGCCAGCAGCCAATTTTCCCGACAGGGGAGAGGAAACACCATATATTTT; CDR3: CASSQFSRQGRGNTIYF
V: TRBV19; size: .; D: TRBD1; J: TRBJ1-1; length: 15; DNA: TGTGCCAGTAGTGCCAGGGACAGGGGGCGCTTTGAAGCTTTCTTT; CDR3: CASSARDRGRFEAFF
V: TRBV24-1; size: .; D: .; J: TRBJ2-1; length: 12; DNA: TGTGCCACCTCCCAACGGGGGAATGAGCAGTTCTTC; CDR3: CATSQRGNEQFF
V: TRBV18; size: .; D: TRBD1; J: TRBJ1-6; length: 14; DNA: TGTGCCAGCTCACCCAGACAGGGTGATTCACCCCTCCACTTT; CDR3: CASSPRQGDSPLHF
V: TRBV5-1; size: .; D: .; J: TRBJ1-1; length: 14; DNA: TGCGCCAGCAGCTTGGGTTCCAGTAACACTGAAGCTTTCTTT; CDR3: CASSLGSSNTEAFF